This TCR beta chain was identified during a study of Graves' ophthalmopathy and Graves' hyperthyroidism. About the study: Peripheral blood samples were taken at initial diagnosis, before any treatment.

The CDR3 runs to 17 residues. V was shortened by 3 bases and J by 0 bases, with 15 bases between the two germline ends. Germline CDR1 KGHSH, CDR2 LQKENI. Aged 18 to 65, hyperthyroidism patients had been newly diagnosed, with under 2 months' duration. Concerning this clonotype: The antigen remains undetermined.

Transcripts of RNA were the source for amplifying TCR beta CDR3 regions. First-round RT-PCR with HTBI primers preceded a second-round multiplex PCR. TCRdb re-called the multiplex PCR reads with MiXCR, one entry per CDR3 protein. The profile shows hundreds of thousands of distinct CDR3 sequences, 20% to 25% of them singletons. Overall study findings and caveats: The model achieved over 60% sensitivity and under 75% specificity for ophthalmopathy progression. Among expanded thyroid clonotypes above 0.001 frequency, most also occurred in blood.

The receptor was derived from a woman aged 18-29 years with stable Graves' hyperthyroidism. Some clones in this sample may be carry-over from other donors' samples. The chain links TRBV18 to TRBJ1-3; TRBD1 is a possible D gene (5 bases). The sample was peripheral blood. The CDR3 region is CASSPPRGGTSGNTIYF. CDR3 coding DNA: TGTGCCAGCTCACCCCCTCGGGGGGGGACCTCTGGAAACACCATATATTTT.